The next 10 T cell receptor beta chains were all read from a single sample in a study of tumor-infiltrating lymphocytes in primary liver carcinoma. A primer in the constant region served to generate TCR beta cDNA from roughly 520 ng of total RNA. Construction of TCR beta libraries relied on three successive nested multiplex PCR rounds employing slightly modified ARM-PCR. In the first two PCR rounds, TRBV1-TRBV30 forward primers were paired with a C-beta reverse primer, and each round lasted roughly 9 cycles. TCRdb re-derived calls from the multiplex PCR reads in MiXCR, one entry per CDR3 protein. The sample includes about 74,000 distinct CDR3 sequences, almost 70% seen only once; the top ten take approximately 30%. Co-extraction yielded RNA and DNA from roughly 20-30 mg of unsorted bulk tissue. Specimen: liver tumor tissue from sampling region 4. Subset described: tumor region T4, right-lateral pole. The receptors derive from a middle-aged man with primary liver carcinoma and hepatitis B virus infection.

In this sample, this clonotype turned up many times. The CDR3, as DNA: TGTGCCAGCAAGGGACAGGGGACAGATACGCAGTATTTT. This translates into CASKGQGTDTQYF. J is TRBJ2-3 and V is TRBV12-3 or TRBV12-4, with 10 bases lining up with TRBD1. The CDR3 consists of 13 residues. The V gene end was trimmed by 7 bases and the J gene end by 3 bases; junction bases not matched to a gene: 1.

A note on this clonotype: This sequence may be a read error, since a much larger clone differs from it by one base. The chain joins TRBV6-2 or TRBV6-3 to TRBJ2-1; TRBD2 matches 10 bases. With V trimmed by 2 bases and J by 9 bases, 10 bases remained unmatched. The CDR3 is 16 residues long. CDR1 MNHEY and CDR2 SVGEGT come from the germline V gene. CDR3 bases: TGTGCCAGCAGTTACAACCTAGCGGGAGTCGGTAGTGAGCAGTTCTTC. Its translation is CASSYNLAGVGSEQFF.

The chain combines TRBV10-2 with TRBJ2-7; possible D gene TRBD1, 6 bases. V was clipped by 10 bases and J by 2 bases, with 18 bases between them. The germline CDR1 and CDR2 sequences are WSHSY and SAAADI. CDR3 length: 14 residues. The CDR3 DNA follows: TGCGCCATCTCCGAACAGGGACCCACCTACGAGCAGTACTTC. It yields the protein CAISEQGPTYEQYF.

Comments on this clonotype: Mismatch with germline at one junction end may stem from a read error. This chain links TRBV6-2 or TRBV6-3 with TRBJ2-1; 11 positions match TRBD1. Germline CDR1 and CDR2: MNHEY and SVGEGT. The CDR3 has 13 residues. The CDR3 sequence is CVSCYTSGTGGFF. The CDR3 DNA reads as TGTGTCAGCTGTTACACGTCCGGGACAGGGGGGTTCTTC.

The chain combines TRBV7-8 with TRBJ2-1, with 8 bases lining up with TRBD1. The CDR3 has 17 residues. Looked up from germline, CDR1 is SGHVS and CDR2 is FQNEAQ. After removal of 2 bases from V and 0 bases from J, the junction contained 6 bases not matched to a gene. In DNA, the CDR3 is TGTGCCAGCAGCTTAAGCCGGACAGGGAGCTCCTACAATGAGCAGTTCTTC. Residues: CASSLSRTGSSYNEQFF. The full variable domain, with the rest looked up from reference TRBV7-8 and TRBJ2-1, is GAGVSQSPRYKVAKRGQDVALRCDPISGHVSLFWYQQALGQGPEFLTYFQNEAQLDKSGLPSDRFFAERPEGSVSTLKIQRTQQEDSAVYLCASSLSRTGSSYNEQFFGPGTRLTVL.

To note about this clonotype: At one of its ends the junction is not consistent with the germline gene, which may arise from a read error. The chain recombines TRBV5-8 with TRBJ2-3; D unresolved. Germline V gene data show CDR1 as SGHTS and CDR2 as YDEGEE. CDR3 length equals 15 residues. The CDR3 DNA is TGTGCCAGCAGCTCTATTTCCACTAACACAGATACACAGTATTTT. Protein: CASSSISTNTDTQYF.

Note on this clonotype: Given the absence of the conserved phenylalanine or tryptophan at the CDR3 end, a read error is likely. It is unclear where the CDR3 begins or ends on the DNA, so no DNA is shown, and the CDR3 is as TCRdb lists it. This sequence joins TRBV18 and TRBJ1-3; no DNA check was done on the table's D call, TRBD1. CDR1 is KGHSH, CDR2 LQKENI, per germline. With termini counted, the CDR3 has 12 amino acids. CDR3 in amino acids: CASSPGDSSLGL.

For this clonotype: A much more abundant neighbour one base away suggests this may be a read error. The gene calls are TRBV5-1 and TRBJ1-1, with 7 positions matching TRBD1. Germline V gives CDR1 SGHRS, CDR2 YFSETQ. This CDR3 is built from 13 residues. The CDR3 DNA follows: TGCGCCAGCAGCACGGGACAGAACAGTGAAGCTTTCTTT. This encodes CASSTGQNSEAFF.

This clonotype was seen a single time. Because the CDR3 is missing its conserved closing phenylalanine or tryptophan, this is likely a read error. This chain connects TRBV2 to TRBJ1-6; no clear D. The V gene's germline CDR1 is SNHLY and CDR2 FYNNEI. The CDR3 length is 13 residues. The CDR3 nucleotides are TGTTCCAGCGAGGAACCCCCCAATTCACCCCTCCACATT. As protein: CSSEEPPNSPLHI.

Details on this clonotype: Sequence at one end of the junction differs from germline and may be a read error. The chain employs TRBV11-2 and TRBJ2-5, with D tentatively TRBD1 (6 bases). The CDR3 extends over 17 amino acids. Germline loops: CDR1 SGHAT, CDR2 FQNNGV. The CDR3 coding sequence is TGTGCCTGTAGCTTAGTCAGTGGGGGCAGTCGGCAAGAGACCCAGTACTTT. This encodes CACSLVSGGSRQETQYF.